Listed below are T cell receptor beta chains from one sample, sequenced in a study of early T cells in non-severe SARS-CoV-2 infection. TCRdb used MiXCR to reprocess the 5' RACE reads, holding one entry per CDR3 protein. The sample gives 30,000 or so distinct CDR3 sequences, 5.4% of which show up once; about 21% is in the top ten. Sequencing was done on a sample of whole blood. These receptors were collected from an adult who was a healthcare worker with PCR-confirmed SARS-CoV-2 infection or an uninfected control (not recorded which). Both conserved end residues are part of each CDR3. The D gene is left open where the match is weak. Size is stated for part of the rows, as once, few or many counts, or as a class when the clone is expanded.

clone_size | cdr3_length | j_call | d_call | v_call | cdr3_nt | cdr3_aa
NA | 13 | TRBJ1-1 | NA | TRBV11-1 | TGTGCCAGCAGCTTAGCGCTACCGTTTGAAGCTTTCTTT | CASSLALPFEAFF
NA | 16 | TRBJ2-1 | TRBD2 | TRBV27 | TGTGCCAGCAGTTTATACAGCGGGAGTCAGATCAATGAGCAGTTCTTC | CASSLYSGSQINEQFF
NA | 15 | TRBJ2-4 | NA | TRBV28 | TGTGCCATCTCCCAGGGGGGGCTAGCCAAAAACATTCAGTACTTC | CAISQGGLAKNIQYF
many | 18 | TRBJ1-5 | NA | TRBV28 | TGTGCCAGCAGTTCCCCGAGGTCTCCCCCTTATAGCAATCAGCCCCAGCATTTT | CASSSPRSPPYSNQPQHF
many | 14 | TRBJ1-5 | NA | TRBV24-1 | TGTGCCACCAGTGAGAGTTATAGCAATCAGCCCCAGCATTTT | CATSESYSNQPQHF
few | 15 | TRBJ2-7 | TRBD2 | TRBV28 | TGTGCCAGCAGACCCGGGACTAGCGAAGCCTACGAGCAGTACTTC | CASRPGTSEAYEQYF
many | 13 | TRBJ2-7 | TRBD1 | TRBV28 | TGTGCCAGCAGAACAGGGGGCCGCTACGAGCAGTACTTC | CASRTGGRYEQYF
many | 15 | TRBJ1-2 | NA | TRBV7-8 | TGTGCCAGCAGCTTAGCGGCCAGGGCTAACTATGGCTACACCTTC | CASSLAARANYGYTF
many | 16 | TRBJ1-2 | TRBD1 | TRBV19 | TGTGCCAGTAGCCCTAGTGGGACAGAGGCTAACTATGGCTACACCTTC | CASSPSGTEANYGYTF
few | 15 | TRBJ2-7 | TRBD2 | TRBV7-2 | TGTGCCAGCAGCTCAGTAGGACTAGCGGGGTACGAGCAGTACTTC | CASSSVGLAGYEQYF
few | 13 | TRBJ2-5 | TRBD2 | TRBV24-1 | TGTGCCACCAGTGCGGCGGGGGTAGAGACCCAGTACTTC | CATSAAGVETQYF
NA | 15 | TRBJ2-3 | NA | TRBV7-9 | TGTGTCAGCAGCTTAGTATCGTCAAATCGAGATACGCAGTATTTT | CVSSLVSSNRDTQYF
few | 15 | TRBJ2-3 | TRBD2 | TRBV11-2 | TGTGCCAGCAGCCCCAAGACTAGCGGAACAGATACGCAGTATTTT | CASSPKTSGTDTQYF
few | 11 | TRBJ2-2 | NA | TRBV3-1 | TGTGCCACTCAGTACACCGGGGAGCTGTTTTTT | CATQYTGELFF
many | 16 | TRBJ2-1 | TRBD2 | TRBV4-3 | TGCGCCAGCAGCCAACGACTAGCGGGGGGGCTTCCTGAGCAGTTCTTC | CASSQRLAGGLPEQFF
NA | 12 | TRBJ1-1 | NA | TRBV20-1 | TGCAGTGCTAGAAGGCCGACCACTGAAGCTTTCTTT | CSARRPTTEAFF
many | 15 | TRBJ1-1 | NA | TRBV11-2 | TGTGCCAGCAGCTTTATTTCCGGGCCTCACTTCGAAGCTTTCTTT | CASSFISGPHFEAFF